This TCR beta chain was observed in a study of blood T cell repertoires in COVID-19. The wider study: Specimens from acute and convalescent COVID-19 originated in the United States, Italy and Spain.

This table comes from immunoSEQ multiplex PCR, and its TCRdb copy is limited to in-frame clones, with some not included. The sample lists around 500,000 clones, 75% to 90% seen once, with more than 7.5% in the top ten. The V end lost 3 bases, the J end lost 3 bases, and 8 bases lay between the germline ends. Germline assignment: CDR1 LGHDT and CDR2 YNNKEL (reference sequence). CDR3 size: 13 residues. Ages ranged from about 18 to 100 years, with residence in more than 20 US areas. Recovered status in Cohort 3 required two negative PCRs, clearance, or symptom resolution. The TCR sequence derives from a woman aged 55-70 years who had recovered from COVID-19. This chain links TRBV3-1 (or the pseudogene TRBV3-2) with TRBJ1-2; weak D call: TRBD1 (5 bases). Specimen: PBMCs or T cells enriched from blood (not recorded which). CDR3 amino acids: CASSQSGYYGYTF. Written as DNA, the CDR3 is TGTGCCAGCAGCCAGTCAGGGTACTATGGCTACACCTTC.